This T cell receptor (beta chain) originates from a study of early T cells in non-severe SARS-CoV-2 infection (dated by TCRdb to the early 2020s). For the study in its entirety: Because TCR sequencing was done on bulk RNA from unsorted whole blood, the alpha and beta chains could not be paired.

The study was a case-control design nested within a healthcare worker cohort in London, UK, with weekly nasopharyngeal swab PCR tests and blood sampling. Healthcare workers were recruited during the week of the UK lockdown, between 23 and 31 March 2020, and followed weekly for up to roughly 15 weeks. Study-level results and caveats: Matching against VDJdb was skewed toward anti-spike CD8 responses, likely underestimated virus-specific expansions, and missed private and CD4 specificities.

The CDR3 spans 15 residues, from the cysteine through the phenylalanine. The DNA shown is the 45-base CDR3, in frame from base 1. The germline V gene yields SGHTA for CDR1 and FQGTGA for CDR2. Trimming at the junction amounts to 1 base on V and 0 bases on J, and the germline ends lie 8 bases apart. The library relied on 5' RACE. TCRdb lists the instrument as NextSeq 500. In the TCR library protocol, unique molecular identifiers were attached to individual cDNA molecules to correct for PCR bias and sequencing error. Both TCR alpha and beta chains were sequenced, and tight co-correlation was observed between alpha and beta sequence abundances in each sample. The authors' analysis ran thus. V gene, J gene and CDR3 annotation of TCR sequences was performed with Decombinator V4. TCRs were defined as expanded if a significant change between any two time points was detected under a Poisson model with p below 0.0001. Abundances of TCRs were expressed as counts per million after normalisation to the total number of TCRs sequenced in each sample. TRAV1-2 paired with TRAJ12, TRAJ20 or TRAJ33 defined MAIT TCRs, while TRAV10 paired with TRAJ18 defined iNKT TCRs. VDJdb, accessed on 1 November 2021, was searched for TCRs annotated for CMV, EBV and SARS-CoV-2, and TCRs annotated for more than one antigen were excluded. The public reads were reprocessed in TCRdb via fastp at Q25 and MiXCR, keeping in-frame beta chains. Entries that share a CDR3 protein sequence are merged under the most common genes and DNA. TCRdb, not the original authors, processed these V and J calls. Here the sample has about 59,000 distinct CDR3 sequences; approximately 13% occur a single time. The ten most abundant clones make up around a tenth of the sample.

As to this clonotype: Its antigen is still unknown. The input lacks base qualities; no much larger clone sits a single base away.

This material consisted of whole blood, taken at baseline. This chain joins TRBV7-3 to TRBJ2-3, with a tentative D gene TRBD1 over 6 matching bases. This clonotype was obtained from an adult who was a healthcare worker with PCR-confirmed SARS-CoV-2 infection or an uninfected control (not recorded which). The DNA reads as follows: TGTGCCAGCAGCTTAAACAGGGCTAGCACAGATACGCAGTATTTT. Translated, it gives CASSLNRASTDTQYF.